The 6 T cell receptor beta chains listed next were all sequenced from one sample in a study of T-cell reconstitution after alpha-beta-depleted transplantation in children. A TCRbeta library incorporating unique molecular identifiers was prepared. Each CDR3 protein is one row after TCRdb ran MiXCR on the PCR reads. Altogether about 70,000 distinct CDR3 sequences are present, roughly 10% being singletons, with the ten largest covering 13%. This sample comprised PBMCs, obtained before TCRalphabeta/CD19-depleted stem cell transplant. Source of these receptors: a boy aged 5-17 years with acute myeloid leukemia, due to receive a stem cell transplant.

This clonotype was detected ten times or more. The CDR3 bases are TGTGCCACCAGCCATTCGGGACTAGTTATTGGGGAGCAGTTCTTC. As protein: CATSHSGLVIGEQFF. The rearrangement links TRBV15 to TRBJ2-1; 8 bases map to TRBD2. V was clipped by 5 bases and J by 10 bases; unmatched bases: 13. From germline, CDR1 is LNHNV and CDR2 YYDKDF (reference sequence). CDR3 length: 15 residues.

Ten or more counts support this clonotype. V gene TRBV6-5 combines with J gene TRBJ1-5; D possibly corresponds to TRBD1 (5 bases). V lost 0 bases and J lost 7, with 13 bases in between. Germline V gene sequence: CDR1 MNHEY, CDR2 SVGAGI. This CDR3 contains 15 residues. CDR3 amino acids: CASSYSREWGQPQHF. In DNA form, the CDR3 reads TGTGCCAGCAGTTACTCGAGAGAGTGGGGGCAGCCCCAGCATTTT.

This clonotype was seen many times. This chain joins TRBV7-2 and TRBJ1-2; no clear D. V was clipped by 0 bases and J by 8 bases, with 28 bases between them. Germline loops: CDR1 SGHTA, CDR2 FQGNSA. The CDR3 totals 19 residues. The CDR3 spells CASSLALVHRLYPYRGYTF. CDR3 sequence (DNA): TGTGCCAGCAGCTTAGCGCTTGTTCATCGGCTCTACCCTTATAGAGGCTACACCTTC.

This clonotype was recorded many times. The chain links TRBV12-3 or TRBV12-4 to TRBJ2-7; perhaps TRBD2 as D (5 bases). V was trimmed by 6 bases and J by 0 bases, leaving 9 bases between them. The length of the CDR3 is 13 residues. CDR3 DNA: TGTGCCAGCAGCTACCGGGGCTCCTACGAGCAGTACTTC. This gives the protein CASSYRGSYEQYF.

In its sample, this clonotype was seen many times. This chain uses TRBV10-3 with TRBJ1-1, with D possibly matching TRBD1 (6 bases). The CDR3 is made up of 18 amino acids. The V gene lost 0 bases and the J gene lost 3 bases, with 20 bases spanning the gap. The V gene's germline CDR1 is ENHRY and CDR2 SYGVKD. DNA for the CDR3: TGTGCCATCAGTGAGTCGGGGGCGTGGGGGGTAAGAGACACTGAAGCTTTCTTT. Its protein is CAISESGAWGVRDTEAFF.

The sample holds many counts of this clonotype. This chain joins TRBV7-9 and TRBJ1-3, with unresolved D. Germline V gives CDR1 SEHNR, CDR2 FQNEAQ (reference sequence). The CDR3 runs to 14 residues. V gave up 10 bases and J gave up 8 bases, with 21 bases separating them. The CDR3 here is CAINPGQAGDTIYF. DNA for the CDR3: TGTGCCATCAATCCTGGCCAGGCCGGGGACACCATATATTTT.